Following are 7 T cell receptor beta chains from one sample sequenced in a study of blood T cell repertoires in COVID-19. Assay used: immunoSEQ multiplex PCR; TCRdb lists only in-frame clones, some missing. This sample has over 150,000 clones, with approximately 85% found just once. The source material was peripheral blood. Receptors were obtained from a man between 60 and 75 years old with COVID-19, enrolled during active disease.

The chain carries TRBV7-2 and TRBJ2-2, with TRBD1 matching over 7 bases. CDR1 SGHTA and CDR2 FQGNSA come from the germline V gene. With V trimmed by 5 bases and J by 5 bases, 11 bases remained unmatched. This CDR3 region has 16 residues. CDR3 in DNA: TGTGCCAGCAGCCTTACAGGGGATAGGCAAACCGGGGAGCTGTTTTTT. Encoded protein: CASSLTGDRQTGELFF.

Note on this clone: The sample holds other DNA sequences that translate to the same CDR3. This CDR3 reads CASSLVLTEAFF. The CDR3 bases are TGTGCCAGCAGCTTAGTACTCACTGAAGCTTTCTTT. V is TRBV11-3 and J is TRBJ1-1, with D unclear. Trimming pared 1 base from V and 4 bases from J, leaving 4 bases between. The V gene's germline CDR1 is SGHNT and CDR2 YENEEA. The CDR3 is 12 residues long.

The chain recombines TRBV7-2 with TRBJ1-5; D not certain. The CDR3 covers 13 residues. The germline CDR1 and CDR2 sequences are SGHTA and FQGNSA. Trimming cost V 4 bases and J 0 bases, with 4 bases left between them. The CDR3 loop reads CASSYISNQPQHF. The CDR3, as DNA: TGTGCCAGCAGCTACATTAGCAATCAGCCCCAGCATTTT.

This clone was observed a single time. This chain connects TRBV6-5 to TRBJ1-1, with D perhaps matching TRBD1 (6 bases). The germline CDR1 and CDR2 sequences are MNHEY and SVGAGI. The CDR3 contains 13 residues. Trimming stripped 7 bases from V and 4 bases from J, with 13 bases between. CDR3 coding DNA: TGTGCCAGCACCGAAGGGGGGGGCACTGAAGCTTTCTTT. Encoded protein: CASTEGGGTEAFF.

This rearrangement joins TRBV7-2 to TRBJ1-2; 8 nucleotides align to TRBD1. V lost 1 base and J lost 5; bases outside the gene matches: 6. This CDR3 comprises 15 residues. CDR1 SGHTA and CDR2 FQGNSA come from the germline V gene. CDR3 amino acids: CASSLVGQGGYGYTF. The CDR3 DNA follows: TGTGCCAGCAGCTTAGTAGGACAGGGAGGTTATGGCTACACCTTC.

The chain uses TRBV24-1 and TRBJ2-7; TRBD2 matches at 10 bases. CDR3 length equals 15 residues. Trimming at V came to 3 bases and at J to 3 bases, leaving 4 bases not matched to a gene. Germline CDR1 and CDR2: KGHDR and SFDVKD. In nucleotides, the CDR3 is TGTGCCACCAGTGATATAGCGGGGGGCGGCTACGAGCAGTACTTC. Translating it yields CATSDIAGGGYEQYF.

The rearrangement uses TRBV5-4 and TRBJ1-2, with D possibly being TRBD1 (5 bases). The V and J ends lost 2 bases and 0 bases respectively, with 11 bases between them. This CDR3 has 15 amino acids. Germline V gene data show CDR1 as SGHNT and CDR2 as YYREEE (reference sequence). DNA for the CDR3: TGTGCCAGCAGCTTTGGGGGGAGCTCTAACTATGGCTACACCTTC. Translating it yields CASSFGGSSNYGYTF.